This is a list of T cell receptor beta chains from one sample in a study of identical twins. TCRdb used MiXCR to reprocess the 5' RACE reads, holding one entry per CDR3 protein. In the table there are around 500,000 distinct CDR3 sequences, 12% to 15% of which are singletons. The same specimen was also included in a second study, on yellow fever vaccine responses in identical twins.

The sequenced sample was CD4+ T cells sorted from blood. These receptors were taken from a woman younger than 35 in good health. Each CDR3 is given with its conserved first and last residue. Fields, in order: V gene, D gene, clone size, J gene, CDR3 protein, CDR3 DNA. D genes are given only for firm matches. Clone size, where shown, is once, few, many, or a class for clones that have expanded.

v_gene: TRBV12-3/TRBV12-4; d_gene: -; abundance: many; j_gene: TRBJ1-1; CDR3aa: CASSRPGGTEAFF; CDR3nt: TGTGCCAGCAGTCGTCCGGGAGGCACTGAAGCTTTCTTT
v_gene: TRBV11-2; d_gene: -; abundance: few; j_gene: TRBJ2-7; CDR3aa: CASSFSGRSEQYF; CDR3nt: TGTGCCAGCAGCTTTTCCGGGAGAAGCGAGCAGTACTTC
v_gene: TRBV4-2; d_gene: TRBD2; abundance: -; j_gene: TRBJ2-1; CDR3aa: CASSSSLAGIVQFF; CDR3nt: TGTGCCAGCAGCTCGAGTTTAGCGGGAATCGTCCAGTTCTTC
v_gene: TRBV20-1; d_gene: -; abundance: once; j_gene: TRBJ2-1; CDR3aa: CSARDQIYEQFF; CDR3nt: TGCAGTGCTAGGGACCAGATCTATGAGCAGTTCTTC
v_gene: TRBV10-3; d_gene: -; abundance: -; j_gene: TRBJ2-7; CDR3aa: CAISDGTYEQYF; CDR3nt: TGTGCCATCAGCGACGGCACCTACGAGCAGTACTTC
v_gene: TRBV7-9; d_gene: -; abundance: -; j_gene: TRBJ2-7; CDR3aa: CASSSSDSWGSYEQYF; CDR3nt: TGTGCCAGCAGCTCCTCGGACAGTTGGGGCTCCTACGAGCAGTACTTC
v_gene: TRBV20-1; d_gene: -; abundance: few; j_gene: TRBJ2-1; CDR3aa: CSAFGLGAGAYNEQFF; CDR3nt: TGCAGTGCTTTCGGATTGGGGGCGGGAGCCTACAATGAGCAGTTCTTC
v_gene: TRBV2; d_gene: -; abundance: many; j_gene: TRBJ1-6; CDR3aa: CASSRRTRDSPLHF; CDR3nt: TGTGCCAGCAGTCGGCGGACCCGAGATTCACCCCTCCACTTT
v_gene: TRBV7-2; d_gene: TRBD1; abundance: few; j_gene: TRBJ2-4; CDR3aa: CASSTGRRGAGTGRTVAKNIQYF; CDR3nt: TGTGCCAGCAGCACGGGCCGTCGTGGAGCCGGGACAGGGAGGACTGTAGCCAAAAACATTCAGTACTTC
v_gene: TRBV3-1; d_gene: -; abundance: few; j_gene: TRBJ2-1; CDR3aa: CASSQGPHEQFF; CDR3nt: TGTGCCAGCAGCCAAGGCCCCCATGAGCAGTTCTTC
v_gene: TRBV7-8; d_gene: TRBD2; abundance: -; j_gene: TRBJ2-7; CDR3aa: CASSWGLAGGPGNEQYF; CDR3nt: TGTGCCAGCAGCTGGGGACTAGCGGGAGGGCCTGGAAACGAGCAGTACTTC
v_gene: TRBV5-6; d_gene: -; abundance: -; j_gene: TRBJ1-1; CDR3aa: CAAACRDWYTEAFF; CDR3nt: TGTGCCGCAGCTTGCAGGGACTGGTACACTGAAGCTTTCTTT
v_gene: TRBV29-1; d_gene: -; abundance: -; j_gene: TRBJ2-7; CDR3aa: CSVVIQGRVEQYF; CDR3nt: TGCAGCGTTGTAATCCAGGGACGGGTCGAGCAGTACTTC
v_gene: TRBV10-3; d_gene: TRBD2; abundance: few; j_gene: TRBJ2-3; CDR3aa: CAISDPGGEKDTQYF; CDR3nt: TGTGCCATCAGTGATCCGGGAGGGGAAAAAGATACGCAGTATTTT
v_gene: TRBV5-1; d_gene: -; abundance: -; j_gene: TRBJ2-7; CDR3aa: CASRGAQDRYEQYF; CDR3nt: TGCGCCAGCAGAGGGGCCCAGGACCGCTACGAGCAGTACTTC
v_gene: TRBV2; d_gene: -; abundance: -; j_gene: TRBJ2-7; CDR3aa: CASSVGQGYSVKQYF; CDR3nt: TGTGCCAGCAGTGTCGGTCAGGGATATTCGGTCAAGCAGTACTTC
v_gene: TRBV10-1; d_gene: TRBD1; abundance: few; j_gene: TRBJ2-3; CDR3aa: CASSEGRGRADTQYF; CDR3nt: TGCGCCAGCAGTGAAGGAAGGGGGCGCGCAGATACGCAGTATTTT
v_gene: TRBV11-2; d_gene: -; abundance: few; j_gene: TRBJ2-2; CDR3aa: CASNLEGGPRRGGELFF; CDR3nt: TGTGCCAGCAACCTAGAGGGGGGCCCCAGGAGAGGCGGGGAGCTGTTTTTT
v_gene: TRBV15; d_gene: -; abundance: -; j_gene: TRBJ2-7; CDR3aa: CATSSAFYEQYF; CDR3nt: TGTGCCACCAGCAGTGCATTCTACGAGCAGTACTTC
v_gene: TRBV21-1; d_gene: -; abundance: -; j_gene: TRBJ2-4; CDR3aa: CASSKKAGYKFAKNIQYF; CDR3nt: TGTGCCAGCAGCAAAAAAGCAGGGTATAAGTTCGCCAAAAACATTCAGTACTTC
v_gene: TRBV20-1; d_gene: -; abundance: few; j_gene: TRBJ2-2; CDR3aa: CSASHTTGELFF; CDR3nt: TGCAGTGCTAGTCATACCACCGGGGAGCTGTTTTTT
v_gene: TRBV20-1; d_gene: -; abundance: -; j_gene: TRBJ2-7; CDR3aa: CSASAGSGPYEQYF; CDR3nt: TGCAGTGCCTCCGCAGGTAGCGGACCCTACGAGCAGTACTTC
v_gene: TRBV7-8; d_gene: TRBD1; abundance: few; j_gene: TRBJ2-7; CDR3aa: CASSLSWTGGEQYF; CDR3nt: TGTGCCAGCAGCTTGTCTTGGACAGGGGGCGAGCAGTACTTC
v_gene: TRBV29-1; d_gene: TRBD2; abundance: -; j_gene: TRBJ2-4; CDR3aa: CSVTFGAGGPRNIQYF; CDR3nt: TGCAGCGTTACCTTTGGCGCGGGAGGGCCAAGAAACATTCAGTACTTC
v_gene: TRBV12-3/TRBV12-4; d_gene: -; abundance: -; j_gene: TRBJ1-2; CDR3aa: CASRADSPANYGYTF; CDR3nt: TGTGCCAGCAGAGCCGATAGCCCAGCTAACTATGGCTACACCTTC
v_gene: TRBV14; d_gene: -; abundance: many; j_gene: TRBJ1-1; CDR3aa: CASSWGVNTEAFF; CDR3nt: TGTGCCAGCTCATGGGGGGTAAACACTGAAGCTTTCTTT
v_gene: TRBV11-1; d_gene: TRBD1; abundance: -; j_gene: TRBJ1-1; CDR3aa: CASSFRRGAEAFF; CDR3nt: TGTGCCAGCAGCTTTCGCAGGGGGGCTGAAGCTTTCTTT
v_gene: TRBV2; d_gene: TRBD2; abundance: -; j_gene: TRBJ2-1; CDR3aa: CASSRTSAEQFF; CDR3nt: TGTGCCAGCAGTCGGACTAGCGCTGAGCAGTTCTTC
v_gene: TRBV7-9; d_gene: -; abundance: -; j_gene: TRBJ2-5; CDR3aa: CASSPKYRETQYF; CDR3nt: TGTGCCAGCAGCCCTAAATACCGAGAGACCCAGTACTTC
v_gene: TRBV3-1; d_gene: TRBD1; abundance: -; j_gene: TRBJ1-1; CDR3aa: CASSQVQGGTEAFF; CDR3nt: TGTGCCAGCAGCCAAGTACAGGGGGGCACTGAAGCTTTCTTT
v_gene: TRBV28; d_gene: TRBD1; abundance: few; j_gene: TRBJ2-7; CDR3aa: CASSFQGDPPYEQYF; CDR3nt: TGTGCCAGCAGTTTCCAGGGGGACCCCCCCTACGAGCAGTACTTC
v_gene: TRBV7-9; d_gene: TRBD1; abundance: many; j_gene: TRBJ2-3; CDR3aa: CASSQQGTDTQYF; CDR3nt: TGTGCCAGCAGCCAACAGGGGACAGATACGCAGTATTTT
v_gene: TRBV5-1; d_gene: -; abundance: many; j_gene: TRBJ1-4; CDR3aa: CASSLVPGSELFF; CDR3nt: TGCGCCAGCAGCTTGGTACCAGGCTCGGAACTGTTTTTT
v_gene: TRBV24-1; d_gene: -; abundance: few; j_gene: TRBJ2-1; CDR3aa: CATSDRTSADTIGQFF; CDR3nt: TGTGCCACCAGTGATCGAACATCGGCAGATACAATTGGGCAGTTCTTC
v_gene: TRBV20-1; d_gene: -; abundance: few; j_gene: TRBJ1-5; CDR3aa: CSAREVLTVLDQPQHF; CDR3nt: TGCAGTGCTAGAGAGGTACTTACGGTTTTGGATCAGCCCCAGCATTTT
v_gene: TRBV12-3/TRBV12-4; d_gene: -; abundance: -; j_gene: TRBJ1-2; CDR3aa: CASSLQTGYGYTF; CDR3nt: TGTGCCAGCAGTTTACAGACAGGCTATGGCTACACCTTC